What follows are 22 T cell receptor beta chains derived from one specimen sequenced in a study of neoadjuvant anti-PD-1 for oral cavity cancer. Specified time point: after neoadjuvant nivolumab, at surgical resection. Generated by immunoSEQ multiplex PCR, the TCRdb table keeps only in-frame clones and is missing some. The profile shows over 7,000 clones, 69% of them singletons. The material was PBMCs, obtained after nivolumab (anti-PD-1) treatment. These receptors were collected from a person between 35 and 79 years old with oral cavity squamous cell carcinoma.

V usage is TRBV19 and J usage is TRBJ2-3; D perhaps matches TRBD2 (7 bases). This CDR3 contains 12 residues. V lost 3 bases and J lost 9, with 10 bases in between. Germline V gene sequence: CDR1 LNHDA, CDR2 SQIVND (reference sequence). The chain's CDR3 is CASSMAGATQYF. The CDR3 DNA follows: TGTGCCAGTAGTATGGCGGGGGCGACGCAGTATTTT.

The chain employs TRBV5-1 and TRBJ2-2; D ambiguous. CDR1 is SGHRS, CDR2 YFSETQ, per germline. V was trimmed by 0 bases and J by 6 bases, leaving 6 bases between them. CDR3 length: 13 amino acids. CDR3 sequence: CASSLDSAGELFF. Written as DNA, the CDR3 is TGCGCCAGCAGCTTGGACAGCGCCGGGGAGCTGTTTTTT.

The CDR3 is CASSPGWGGVETDTQYF. CDR3 in DNA: TGTGCCAGCAGCCCCGGTTGGGGGGGCGTTGAGACAGATACGCAGTATTTT. The J gene is TRBJ2-3, the V gene TRBV7-9, with D possibly being TRBD2 (7 bases). The V gene's germline CDR1 is SEHNR and CDR2 FQNEAQ (reference sequence). The CDR3 has 17 amino acids. V lost 5 bases to trimming and J lost 3 bases, with 21 bases between them.

The chain is built from TRBV7-2 and TRBJ1-4; TRBD1 matches 9 bases. CDR3 length equals 16 residues. Per the germline V gene, CDR1 is SGHTA and CDR2 is FQGNSA. Losses at the gene ends were 3 bases for V and 7 bases for J; bases not matched to a gene: 9. The CDR3 sequence: CASSFSPTGGGEKLFF. In nucleotides, the CDR3 is TGTGCCAGCAGCTTCAGCCCCACAGGGGGCGGTGAAAAACTGTTTTTT.

This chain links TRBV5-1 with TRBJ2-1; 10 bases line up with TRBD2. Per germline, CDR1 SGHRS and CDR2 YFSETQ. The V gene end was trimmed by 0 bases and the J gene end by 6 bases; junction bases not matched to a gene: 6. The length of the CDR3 is 16 residues. The CDR3 DNA reads as TGCGCCAGCAGCTTGGGGAGCGGGGGGGCCGGCAATGAGCAGTTCTTC. Residues: CASSLGSGGAGNEQFF.

The chain recombines TRBV19 with TRBJ2-6, with 7 bases identical to TRBD1. CDR1 LNHDA and CDR2 SQIVND come from the germline V gene (reference sequence). J was trimmed by 1 base and V by 6 bases; bases with no gene match: 21. The CDR3 has 21 amino acids. The CDR3 bases are TGTGCCAGTAGCAGTATTAGGACGCGATGGGACAGCAGTTCTGGGGCCAACGTCCTGACTTTC. It specifies CASSSIRTRWDSSSGANVLTF.

The chain uses TRBV7-2 and TRBJ1-4; D remains ambiguous. Germline V gene lookup returns CDR1 SGHTA and CDR2 FQGNSA. The CDR3 covers 13 residues. Trimming took 0 bases from V and 6 from J, leaving 5 bases between them. CDR3 sequence: CASSLAVYEKLFF. For the CDR3, the DNA is TGTGCCAGCAGCTTAGCAGTATATGAAAAACTGTTTTTT.

This chain joins TRBV5-1 and TRBJ2-2, with 10 bases fitting TRBD2. V shed 6 bases and J 0 bases; nucleotides not matched to a gene: 5. Per germline, CDR1 SGHRS and CDR2 YFSETQ. This CDR3 is 16 amino acids long. This chain's CDR3 is CASNPSGGPNTGELFF. Here the CDR3 DNA reads TGCGCCAGCAATCCTAGCGGGGGACCGAACACCGGGGAGCTGTTTTTT.

V is TRBV7-9 and J is TRBJ2-1; the D gene is possibly TRBD2 (5 bases). The CDR3 spans 15 residues. The V gene's germline CDR1 is SEHNR and CDR2 FQNEAQ (reference sequence). The germline V and J ends were trimmed by 5 bases and 12 bases, with 23 bases remaining between them. The CDR3 DNA reads as TGTGCCAGCAGCCCCCGAGAAGCGCAGCGGATTCGGCAGTTCTTC. This translates into CASSPREAQRIRQFF. Full variable domain (missing parts from reference TRBV7-9 and TRBJ2-1): DTGVSQNPRHKITKRGQNVTFRCDPISEHNRLYWYRQTLGQGPEFLTYFQNEAQLEKSRLLSDRFSAERPKGSFSTLEIQRTEQGDSAMYLCASSPREAQRIRQFFGPGTRLTVL.

As to this clone: Other DNA sequences in the same sample also yield this CDR3. The chain combines TRBV4-2 with TRBJ2-3; 8 positions match TRBD2. CDR1 and CDR2 (germline): LGHNA, YNFKEQ. With 0 bases clipped from V and 6 bases from J, the junction kept 11 bases outside the gene matches. The CDR3 has 17 amino acids. CDR3: CASSQDRSGGPQDTQYF. The CDR3 nucleotides are TGTGCCAGCAGCCAAGACAGGAGCGGGGGACCCCAGGATACGCAGTATTTT.

The chain recombines TRBV5-1 with TRBJ2-2; possibly TRBD1 for D (6 bases). The V and J ends lost 0 bases and 6 bases respectively, with 12 bases between them. Germline V gene sequence: CDR1 SGHRS, CDR2 YFSETQ. The CDR3 covers 15 residues. As DNA, the CDR3 is TGCGCCAGCAGCTTGGCCACAGGGAGCGCCGGGGAGCTGTTTTTT. Translating it yields CASSLATGSAGELFF.

The chain joins TRBV27 to TRBJ2-2; D not resolved. The V gene's germline CDR1 is MNHEY and CDR2 SMNVEV (reference sequence). The CDR3 is made up of 12 amino acids. Trimming removed 2 bases from V and 8 bases from J, with 6 bases in between. Written as DNA, the CDR3 is TGTGCCAGCAGTTTAGGGTTGGGGGAGCTGTTTTTT. Translated, it gives CASSLGLGELFF.

The chain employs TRBV19 and TRBJ2-7; TRBD2 might be the D (6 bases). Between the trimmed V and J ends, which lost 4 bases and 2 bases, there was a span of 12 bases. Looked up from germline, CDR1 is LNHDA and CDR2 is SQIVND (reference sequence). The CDR3 is made up of 14 amino acids. CDR3 sequence: CASSRRDGTYEQYF. CDR3 nucleotide sequence: TGTGCCAGTAGTAGGCGGGACGGGACCTACGAGCAGTACTTC.

The chain joins TRBV11-3 to TRBJ2-3; no firm D call. This CDR3 spans 15 amino acids. Germline CDR1 reads SGHNT; CDR2 reads YENEEA. V dropped 4 bases and J dropped 10 bases, with 21 bases sitting between them. The chain's CDR3 is CASSSTTSQPGAQYF. The CDR3 coding sequence is TGTGCCAGCAGCTCAACGACGTCCCAGCCGGGTGCGCAGTATTTT.

This chain links TRBV14 with TRBJ1-2; D is possibly TRBD1 (5 bases). Germline CDR1 is SGHDN and CDR2 is FVKESK. The CDR3 totals 16 residues. Trimming shortened V by 1 base and J by 0 bases, and 12 bases separated the two germline ends. The CDR3 sequence is CASSQGAGGSNYGYTF. CDR3 coding DNA: TGTGCCAGCAGCCAAGGAGCGGGGGGGTCTAACTATGGCTACACCTTC. The full variable domain, its missing parts supplied by reference TRBV14 and TRBJ1-2, is EAGVTQFPSHSVIEKGQTVTLRCDPISGHDNLYWYRRVMGKEIKFLLHFVKESKQDESGMPNNRFLAERTGGTYSTLKVQPAELEDSGVYFCASSQGAGGSNYGYTFGSGTRLTVV.

The chain uses TRBV4-3 and TRBJ2-1, with D possibly being TRBD1 (5 bases). The V gene lost 3 bases and the J gene lost 7 bases, with 10 bases spanning the gap. The germline V gene has CDR1 LGHNA and CDR2 YSLEER. CDR3 length: 13 residues. The CDR3 protein is CASSHNRGNEQFF. In DNA, the CDR3 is TGCGCCAGCAGCCATAATAGGGGAAATGAGCAGTTCTTC.

This chain links TRBV19 with TRBJ2-2, with D tentatively TRBD2 (5 bases). Germline values: CDR1 LNHDA, CDR2 SQIVND (reference sequence). The CDR3 is 17 amino acids. V was shortened by 5 bases and J by 0 bases, with 16 bases between the two germline ends. This chain's CDR3 is CASSGPGLATNTGELFF. DNA of the CDR3: TGTGCCAGTAGTGGACCGGGTCTAGCTACGAACACCGGGGAGCTGTTTTTT.

The chain combines TRBV27 with TRBJ2-2; TRBD1 might be the D (6 bases). The CDR3 has 16 residues. From germline, CDR1 is MNHEY and CDR2 SMNVEV (reference sequence). V was trimmed by 6 bases and J by 3 bases, leaving 17 bases between them. CDR3 amino acids: CASRISTGWDTGELFF. The CDR3 nucleotides are TGTGCCAGCAGGATATCGACAGGATGGGACACCGGGGAGCTGTTTTTT.

V is TRBV19 and J is TRBJ2-5; 13 bases map to TRBD2. Germline trimming cut 5 bases from V and 4 bases from J; bases unmatched to any gene: 4. This CDR3 spans 15 amino acids. Germline V lookup: CDR1 LNHDA, CDR2 SQIVND (reference sequence). CDR3 DNA: TGTGCCAGTAGTCCCGGACTAGCGGGGGCAGAGACCCAGTACTTC. It translates to CASSPGLAGAETQYF.

The chain links TRBV16 to TRBJ1-5; no clear D. The CDR3 is made up of 13 amino acids. V shed 3 bases and J shed 6 bases, with 9 bases lying between them. Germline CDR1 is KGHSY and CDR2 is FQNENV. The CDR3: CASSQSGVQPQHF. The CDR3 coding sequence is TGTGCCAGCAGCCAGTCGGGAGTTCAGCCCCAGCATTTT.

The J gene is TRBJ1-2, the V gene TRBV9; possible D gene TRBD1, 6 bases. V gave up 2 bases and J gave up 4 bases, with 9 bases separating them. CDR1 and CDR2 (germline): SGDLS, YYNGEE. The CDR3 has 13 amino acids. The CDR3 spells CASSVTGTYGYTF. The CDR3 DNA follows: TGTGCCAGCAGCGTGACAGGTACCTATGGCTACACCTTC.

V and J are TRBV4-2 and TRBJ1-5, with D unresolved. V lost 0 bases to trimming and J lost 0 bases, with 6 bases between them. The V gene's germline CDR1 is LGHNA and CDR2 YNFKEQ. This CDR3 has 15 residues. The CDR3 sequence: CASSQEGTSNQPQHF. The CDR3 DNA follows: TGTGCCAGCAGCCAAGAGGGTACTAGCAATCAGCCCCAGCATTTT.